A single sample gave rise to the 20 T cell receptor beta chains below, sequenced in a study of T-cell memory formation after mild COVID-19. TCRdb re-analysed the 5' RACE reads in MiXCR, keeping a single row per CDR3 protein. The table lists over 350,000 distinct CDR3 sequences, 15% to 20% of them singletons, with about a fifth in the top ten. Sequencing was carried out using PBMCs or a T cell subset sorted from them (not recorded which). These receptors were collected from a young man who had mild COVID-19 (a few samples of this study predate the infection). Cell type and time point are not known.

In its sample, this clonotype was seen many times. This chain uses TRBV5-1 with TRBJ2-1, with 7 bases identical to TRBD1. The CDR3 loop spans 16 amino acids. In germline, CDR1 is SGHRS, CDR2 YFSETQ. J gave up 7 bases and V 0 bases, and 10 bases lay outside the gene matches. CDR3 in amino acids: CASSLAEGQLGNEQFF. CDR3 DNA: TGCGCCAGCAGCTTGGCCGAGGGACAGTTAGGGAATGAGCAGTTCTTC.

This clonotype was detected only a few times. The V call is TRBV18, the J call TRBJ2-7; maybe TRBD2 (6 bases). V was clipped by 6 bases and J by 4 bases, with 7 bases between them. The CDR3 loop spans 11 amino acids. Per germline, CDR1 KGHSH and CDR2 LQKENI. The CDR3 nucleotides are TGTGCCAGCTCGGAGGGATACGAGCAGTACGTC. The encoded protein is CASSEGYEQYV.

The chain has TRBV7-9 and TRBJ1-1; D gene ambiguous. The length of the CDR3 is 16 residues. The V end was cut by 5 bases, the J end by 0 bases, with 16 bases between. The germline gives CDR1 SEHNR, CDR2 FQNEAQ (reference sequence). CDR3 sequence reads: CASSQRREKMNTEAFF. The CDR3 coding sequence is TGTGCCAGCAGCCAAAGGCGGGAGAAGATGAACACTGAAGCTTTCTTT.

This clonotype was seen at least ten times. The rearrangement joins TRBV20-1 to TRBJ1-3, with a weak D call TRBD1 (5 bases). The germline V gene encodes CDR1 DFQATT and CDR2 SNEGSKA (reference sequence). The CDR3 consists of 15 residues. V was clipped by 3 bases and J by 0 bases, with 12 bases between them. The CDR3 reads CSASPPGGSGNTIYF. The DNA of the CDR3 is TGCAGTGCTAGCCCCCCGGGGGGCTCTGGAAACACCATATATTTT.

This rearrangement joins TRBV6-6 to TRBJ1-4; D ambiguous. V lost 7 bases and J lost 0, with 12 bases in between. Germline assignment: CDR1 MNHNY and CDR2 SVGAGI (reference sequence). The CDR3 contains 15 residues. DNA for the CDR3: TGTGCCAGCACCCACTACAAAGCAACTAATGAAAAACTGTTTTTT. Its protein is CASTHYKATNEKLFF.

This chain's CDR3 is CASSFGQGAPYEQYV. CDR3 sequence (DNA): TGTGCCAGCAGTTTCGGCCAGGGGGCCCCCTACGAGCAGTACGTC. The chain joins TRBV12-3 or TRBV12-4 to TRBJ2-7; 8 bases fit TRBD1. The CDR3 contains 15 residues. V dropped 3 bases and J dropped 2; count of bases not matched to a gene: 6.

The chain uses TRBV10-3 and TRBJ2-6; D is uncertain. This CDR3 region has 13 residues. The germline gives CDR1 ENHRY, CDR2 SYGVKD. V was pared by 2 bases and J by 2 bases, with 1 base between. CDR3 protein: CAISETGANVLTF. Written as DNA, the CDR3 is TGTGCCATCAGTGAGACTGGGGCCAACGTCCTGACTTTC.

This clonotype has only a few counts. This chain links TRBV5-1 with TRBJ1-1, with TRBD1 identical over 9 bases. V dropped 5 bases and J dropped 5; count of bases not matched to a gene: 13. The germline CDR1 and CDR2 sequences are SGHRS and YFSETQ. The CDR3 consists of 16 residues. The CDR3 region has the DNA TGCGCCAGCAGTGTTGGGGGACAGGGAGTAGGTACTGAAGCTTTCTTT. The encoded protein is CASSVGGQGVGTEAFF.

The chain links TRBV2 to TRBJ2-5; tentatively, D is TRBD1 (6 bases). From germline, CDR1 is SNHLY and CDR2 FYNNEI. Trimming removed 5 bases at V and 1 base at J, with 11 bases between. This CDR3 is built from 14 residues. DNA of the CDR3: TGTGCCAGCAGTAAACAGGGCTCCCAAGAGACCCAGTACTTC. It yields the protein CASSKQGSQETQYF.

This clonotype was detected only a few times. The CDR3 here is CASSFSPDTQYF. DNA for the CDR3: TGTGCCAGCAGCTTTTCTCCGGATACGCAGTATTTT. The chain combines TRBV7-9 with TRBJ2-3; D gene uncertain. The length of the CDR3 is 12 residues. Germline CDR1 and CDR2: SEHNR and FQNEAQ (reference sequence). Trimming left V 3 bases short and J 6 bases short, with 7 bases between.

This clonotype appeared a few times. This sequence joins TRBV5-1 and TRBJ1-1; D remains ambiguous. The CDR3 is 14 amino acids. With 2 bases removed from V and 1 base from J, the gap between germline ends came to 9 bases. Germline assignment: CDR1 SGHRS and CDR2 YFSETQ. CDR3 sequence: CASSFRHSNTEAFF. The CDR3 bases are TGCGCCAGCAGCTTTAGACACTCGAACACTGAAGCTTTCTTT. Drawing the rest from reference TRBV5-1 and TRBJ1-1, the complete variable domain is KAGVTQTPRYLIKTRGQQVTLSCSPISGHRSVSWYQQTPGQGLQFLFEYFSETQRNKGNFPGRFSGRQFSNSRSEMNVSTLELGDSALYLCASSFRHSNTEAFFGQGTRLTVV.

This clonotype showed up many times. The chain employs TRBV7-2 and TRBJ1-5; no clear D gene. Germline lookup yields CDR1 SGHTA and CDR2 FQGNSA. Trimming cost V 2 bases and J 5 bases, with 7 bases left between them. This CDR3 comprises 13 residues. The CDR3 coding sequence is TGTGCCAGCAGCTTAACCCCAGATCAGCCCCAGCATTTT. Its protein is CASSLTPDQPQHF.

This chain joins TRBV7-3 and TRBJ2-3; TRBD2 aligns across 12 bases. CDR1 is SGHTA, CDR2 FQGTGA, per germline. With 5 bases clipped from V and 5 bases from J, the junction kept 5 bases outside the gene matches. CDR3 length: 15 residues. CDR3: CASSPSGGALDTQYF. As DNA, the CDR3 is TGTGCCAGCAGCCCTAGCGGGGGGGCCTTAGATACGCAGTATTTT.

The CDR3 nucleotides read TGTGCCAGCAGCCGGCTTGAGGGGTCTGACTATGGCTACACCTTC. This gives the protein CASSRLEGSDYGYTF. The V gene is TRBV3-1, the J gene TRBJ1-2, with a weak D call TRBD1 (5 bases). Trimming left V 4 bases short and J 3 bases short, with 15 bases between. Germline V lookup: CDR1 LGHDT, CDR2 YNNKEL (reference sequence). This CDR3 has 15 residues.

This clonotype occurred many times. This chain connects TRBV5-1 to TRBJ2-7; 8 bases match TRBD1. V lost 4 bases, J lost 1 base, and 7 bases stayed unmatched. CDR3 length: 15 amino acids. Germline CDR1 and CDR2: SGHRS and YFSETQ. In DNA form, the CDR3 reads TGCGCCAGCAGCCCGGGGACAGGCAGTTCCTACGAGCAGTACGTC. Amino acids: CASSPGTGSSYEQYV.

This sequence joins TRBV20-1 and TRBJ1-2; D unclear. V shed 6 bases and J shed 2 bases, with 10 bases lying between them. CDR1 is DFQATT and CDR2 is SNEGSKA in the germline V gene (reference sequence). The CDR3 runs 12 residues. The DNA for the CDR3 is TGCAGTGCCCCGAGGAGAAACTATGGCTACACCTTC. Its translation: CSAPRRNYGYTF.

V and J are TRBV5-1 and TRBJ2-7, with D possibly TRBD1 on 5 matching bases. This CDR3 has 15 residues. Trimming pared 0 bases from V and 0 bases from J, leaving 10 bases between. Germline V gene sequence: CDR1 SGHRS, CDR2 YFSETQ. The CDR3 nucleotides read TGCGCCAGCAGCTTGGAAGGACATCCCTCCTACGAGCAGTACGTC. The encoded protein is CASSLEGHPSYEQYV.

This clonotype was observed many times. V usage is TRBV14 and J usage is TRBJ2-7, with D maybe TRBD2 (5 bases). Germline CDR1 SGHDN, CDR2 FVKESK. V lost 0 bases, J lost 2 bases, and 11 bases lay in between. This CDR3 has 15 residues. CDR3 residues: CASSQEIRGAYEQYV. In DNA, the CDR3 is TGTGCCAGCAGCCAAGAGATTCGGGGTGCCTACGAGCAGTACGTC.

The chain carries TRBV11-2 and TRBJ1-4; the D gene is possibly TRBD1 (6 bases). Germline CDR1 is SGHAT and CDR2 is FQNNGV. The CDR3 contains 15 residues. The germline V and J ends were trimmed by 3 bases and 8 bases, with 16 bases remaining between them. CDR3 sequence: CASSLSTGLGEKLFF. Here the CDR3 DNA reads TGTGCCAGCAGCTTGTCTACAGGGTTGGGGGAAAAACTGTTTTTT.

This chain joins TRBV5-5 and TRBJ2-3; the D is unclear. The germline CDR1 and CDR2 sequences are SGHKS and YYEKEE (reference sequence). Deletions cut 4 bases from V and 6 bases from J, with 15 bases between. This CDR3 has 14 amino acids. CDR3 DNA: TGTGCCAGCAGCCCAGAACGCGCCTCGGATACGCAGTATTTT. Amino acids: CASSPERASDTQYF.